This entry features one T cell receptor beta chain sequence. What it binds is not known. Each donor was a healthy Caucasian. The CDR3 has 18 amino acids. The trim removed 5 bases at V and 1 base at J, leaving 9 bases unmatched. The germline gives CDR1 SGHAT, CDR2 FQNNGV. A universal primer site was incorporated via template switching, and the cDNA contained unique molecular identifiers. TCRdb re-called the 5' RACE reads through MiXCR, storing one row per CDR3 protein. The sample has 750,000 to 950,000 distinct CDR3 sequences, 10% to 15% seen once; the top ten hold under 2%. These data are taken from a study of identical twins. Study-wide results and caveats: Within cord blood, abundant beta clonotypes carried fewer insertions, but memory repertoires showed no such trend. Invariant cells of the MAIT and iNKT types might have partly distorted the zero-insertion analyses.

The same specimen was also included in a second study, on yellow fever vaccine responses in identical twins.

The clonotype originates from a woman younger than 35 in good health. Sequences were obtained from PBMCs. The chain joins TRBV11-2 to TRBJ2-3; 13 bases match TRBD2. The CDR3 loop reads CASSLGLAGPLGTDTQYF. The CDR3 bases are TGTGCCAGCAGCCTGGGACTAGCGGGGCCCCTGGGCACAGATACGCAGTATTTT. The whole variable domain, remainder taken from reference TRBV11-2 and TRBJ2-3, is EAGVAQSPRYKIIEKRQSVAFWCNPISGHATLYWYQQILGQGPKLLIQFQNNGVVDDSQLPKDRFSAERLKGVDSTLKIQPAKLEDSAVYLCASSLGLAGPLGTDTQYFGPGTRLTVL.